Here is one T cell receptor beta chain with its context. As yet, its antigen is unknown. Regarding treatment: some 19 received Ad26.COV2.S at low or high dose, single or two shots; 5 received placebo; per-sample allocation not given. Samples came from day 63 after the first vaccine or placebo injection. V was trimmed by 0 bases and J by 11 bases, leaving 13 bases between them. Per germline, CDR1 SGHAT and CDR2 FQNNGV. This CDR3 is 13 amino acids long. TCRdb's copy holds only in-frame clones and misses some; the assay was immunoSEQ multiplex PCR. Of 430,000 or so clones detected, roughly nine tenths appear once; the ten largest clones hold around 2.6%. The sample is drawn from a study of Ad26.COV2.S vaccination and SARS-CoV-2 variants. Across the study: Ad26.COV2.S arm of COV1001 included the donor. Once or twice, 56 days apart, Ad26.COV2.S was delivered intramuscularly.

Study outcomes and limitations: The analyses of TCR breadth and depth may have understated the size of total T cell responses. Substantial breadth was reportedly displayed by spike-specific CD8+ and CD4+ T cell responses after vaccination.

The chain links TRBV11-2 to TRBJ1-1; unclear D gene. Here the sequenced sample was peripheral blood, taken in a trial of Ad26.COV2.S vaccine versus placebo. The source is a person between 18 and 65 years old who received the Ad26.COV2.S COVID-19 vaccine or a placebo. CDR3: CASSLDYASMAFF. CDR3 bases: TGTGCCAGCAGCTTAGATTATGCAAGCATGGCTTTCTTT.